This passage covers 23 T cell receptor beta chains from one sample sequenced in a study of high-grade serous ovarian cancer treatment subgroups. Tumor samples were obtained before definitive surgery or chemotherapy. Clones were read by immunoSEQ multiplex PCR, and TCRdb kept only the in-frame ones, dropping some. The sample yields a few thousand clones, roughly two thirds seen once. Sequenced sample: tumor tissue. These receptors came from a human donor with high-grade serous ovarian cancer.

The chain uses TRBV28 and TRBJ2-5; the match to TRBD2 covers 14 bases. This CDR3 is 17 amino acids long. Losses at the gene ends were 5 bases for V and 5 bases for J; bases not matched to a gene: 10. Germline values: CDR1 MDHEN, CDR2 SYDVKM. In DNA, the CDR3 is TGTGCCAGCAGTCCCCAGGGACTAGCGGGAGTAGTGGAGACCCAGTACTTC. It specifies CASSPQGLAGVVETQYF.

This clone was observed a handful of times. This chain connects TRBV7-3 to TRBJ2-1, with 8 positions matching TRBD1. The CDR3 covers 16 residues. J lost 3 bases, V lost 4 bases, and 8 bases had no gene match. Germline values: CDR1 SGHTA, CDR2 FQGTGA. The CDR3, as DNA: TGTGCCAGCAGCTCTGAGACAGGGGTTGGCTACAATGAGCAGTTCTTC. As protein: CASSSETGVGYNEQFF.

This clone occurred once. The V and J genes are TRBV7-2 and TRBJ1-1; a possible D gene is TRBD1 (5 bases). V was shortened by 5 bases and J by 5 bases, with 18 bases between the two germline ends. This CDR3 contains 15 residues. The germline gives CDR1 SGHTA, CDR2 FQGNSA. The CDR3: CASSPEGIRGTEAFF. The CDR3 DNA is TGTGCCAGCAGCCCCGAGGGGATAAGGGGAACTGAAGCTTTCTTT.

The chain joins TRBV5-1 to TRBJ2-1, with TRBD2 matching over 13 bases. Unmatched junction bases numbered 8, after V lost 5 bases and J lost 9 bases. The germline V gene has CDR1 SGHRS and CDR2 YFSETQ. There are 15 residues in the CDR3. The CDR3 loop reads CASRTPGLAGTEQFF. In nucleotides, the CDR3 is TGCGCCAGCAGAACACCGGGACTAGCGGGAACTGAGCAGTTCTTC. Complete variable domain (other parts from reference TRBV5-1 and TRBJ2-1): KAGVTQTPRYLIKTRGQQVTLSCSPISGHRSVSWYQQTPGQGLQFLFEYFSETQRNKGNFPGRFSGRQFSNSRSEMNVSTLELGDSALYLCASRTPGLAGTEQFFGPGTRLTVL.

The V gene is TRBV23-1, the J gene TRBJ1-1; D remains ambiguous. TRBV23-1 counts as an open reading frame of uncertain function. With 4 bases removed from V and 10 bases from J, the gap between germline ends came to 19 bases. This CDR3 comprises 14 residues. The CDR3 region has the DNA TGCGCCAGCAGTCCCTCATGGACCAACGACATAGCTTTCTTT. Translating it yields CASSPSWTNDIAFF.

In this sample, this clone turned up once. The chain uses TRBV18 and TRBJ2-7; tentatively, D is TRBD2 (6 bases). Germline CDR1 and CDR2: KGHSH and LQKENI. This CDR3 region has 14 residues. V shed 4 bases and J shed 5 bases, with 15 bases lying between them. The DNA of the CDR3 is TGTGCCAGCTCACGGGACTTCCTCTCGAACGAGCAGTACTTC. Encoded protein: CASSRDFLSNEQYF.

The chain uses TRBV11-1 and TRBJ2-2, with unresolved D. V shed 0 bases and J shed 5 bases, with 7 bases lying between them. The CDR3 runs to 14 residues. The germline V gene has CDR1 SGHAT and CDR2 FQDESV (reference sequence). CDR3 DNA: TGTGCCAGCAGCTTAGCGCCTCGAACCGGGGAGCTGTTTTTT. Amino acid sequence: CASSLAPRTGELFF.

The chain links TRBV19 to TRBJ1-2; 12 positions agree with TRBD1. With V trimmed by 9 bases and J by 4 bases, 6 bases remained unmatched. Germline loops: CDR1 LNHDA, CDR2 SQIVND (reference sequence). The CDR3 is 14 amino acids. The DNA for the CDR3 is TGTGCCAGCTACGGGACAGGGGGCCCCTATGGCTACACCTTC. Its protein is CASYGTGGPYGYTF.

The V gene is TRBV7-9, the J gene TRBJ2-3, with TRBD2 matching 8 bases. This CDR3 is 17 amino acids long. J lost 0 bases, V lost 4 bases, and 9 bases had no gene match. Looked up from germline, CDR1 is SEHNR and CDR2 is FQNEAQ (reference sequence). CDR3 region: CASSSSTSGKSTDTQYF. The CDR3 DNA follows: TGTGCCAGCAGCTCCTCCACTAGCGGAAAGAGCACAGATACGCAGTATTTT.

This clone has just a few counts. The chain has TRBV5-1 and TRBJ1-4, with D hard to call. Germline CDR1 and CDR2: SGHRS and YFSETQ. The ends were cut back, 0 bases at V and 5 bases at J, with 11 bases in the middle. This CDR3 has 15 amino acids. The CDR3 reads CASSLVPERNEKLFF. The CDR3 DNA reads TGCGCCAGCAGCTTGGTTCCTGAGCGAAATGAAAAACTGTTTTTT.

The rearrangement joins TRBV5-1 to TRBJ1-1; D not certain. V gave up 4 bases and J gave up 8 bases, with 15 bases separating them. Germline CDR1 is SGHRS and CDR2 is YFSETQ. CDR3 length: 13 residues. CDR3 protein: CASSPVVRSEAFF. The CDR3 DNA reads as TGCGCCAGCAGCCCGGTAGTGAGGTCAGAAGCTTTCTTT.

The V and J genes are TRBV30 and TRBJ2-3, with 11 bases identical to TRBD2. There are 14 residues in the CDR3. Germline V gene lookup returns CDR1 GTSNPN and CDR2 SVGIG (reference sequence). The V and J ends lost 3 bases and 3 bases, in that order; junction bases with no gene match: 2. DNA of the CDR3: TGTGCCTGGAGGGGACTAGCGGCAACAGATACGCAGTATTTT. Translated: CAWRGLAATDTQYF.

The chain uses TRBV19 and TRBJ2-7, with a weak D call TRBD2 (5 bases). Germline V gene data show CDR1 as LNHDA and CDR2 as SQIVND (reference sequence). This CDR3 contains 17 residues. V was pared by 0 bases and J by 3 bases, with 18 bases between. CDR3 loop: CASSIEVRAQYCYEQYF. Here the CDR3 DNA reads TGTGCCAGTAGTATAGAGGTGAGGGCCCAATATTGCTACGAGCAGTACTTC.

The chain uses TRBV9 and TRBJ2-3; TRBD2 might be the D (6 bases). V was trimmed by 0 bases and J by 4 bases, leaving 12 bases between them. The CDR3 contains 15 residues. Germline CDR1 reads SGDLS; CDR2 reads YYNGEE. The CDR3 here is CASSVAGTSADTQYF. The CDR3 DNA follows: TGTGCCAGCAGCGTAGCTGGGACTTCGGCAGATACGCAGTATTTT.

In DNA, the CDR3 is TGTGCCAGTAGTAGGACAGGGCAAACAGATACGCAGTATTTT. Amino acid sequence: CASSRTGQTDTQYF. This rearrangement joins TRBV19 to TRBJ2-3; 8 bases are shared with TRBD1. The CDR3 has 14 residues. With 4 bases clipped from V and 3 bases from J, the junction kept 3 bases outside the gene matches. CDR1 is LNHDA, CDR2 SQIVND, per germline (reference sequence).

The V gene is TRBV7-2, the J gene TRBJ1-1, with a tentative D call TRBD1 (5 bases). V lost 5 bases and J 5 bases, leaving 12 bases between the germline ends. The germline gives CDR1 SGHTA, CDR2 FQGNSA. The CDR3 is 13 residues long. The CDR3 here is CASSAQGGTEAFF. Here the CDR3 DNA reads TGTGCCAGCAGCGCCCAGGGTGGGACTGAAGCTTTCTTT.

This rearrangement joins TRBV5-4 to TRBJ2-7; D is perhaps TRBD2 (6 bases). Trimming left V 0 bases short and J 3 bases short, with 7 bases between. Germline CDR1 and CDR2: SGHNT and YYREEE (reference sequence). This CDR3 spans 13 amino acids. CDR3 in DNA: TGTGCCAGCAGCTTGGTGGGAGGCTACGAGCAGTACGTC. Amino acid sequence: CASSLVGGYEQYV.

This clone came up a few times. V is TRBV29-1 and J is TRBJ2-3, with a weak D call TRBD2 (6 bases). Germline V lookup: CDR1 SQVTM, CDR2 ANQGSEA. The CDR3 loop spans 15 amino acids. Trimming stripped 4 bases from V and 9 bases from J, with 23 bases between. CDR3 region: CSVAGDSQGTWTQYF. DNA of the CDR3: TGCAGCGTTGCCGGGGACTCCCAGGGCACATGGACGCAGTATTTT.

The chain recombines TRBV30 with TRBJ1-1; no clear D. The CDR3 is made up of 12 amino acids. The V gene's germline CDR1 is GTSNPN and CDR2 SVGIG (reference sequence). V lost 0 bases to trimming and J lost 10 bases, with 12 bases between them. DNA for the CDR3: TGTGCCTGGAGTGTATTTCGACAAGGAGCTTTCTTT. Amino acids: CAWSVFRQGAFF.

V usage is TRBV19 and J usage is TRBJ2-1; no firm D call. In germline, CDR1 is LNHDA, CDR2 SQIVND (reference sequence). The CDR3 contains 12 residues. Trimming pared 3 bases from V and 5 bases from J, leaving 5 bases between. DNA of the CDR3: TGTGCCAGTAGTATTAAAGACAATGAGCAGTTCTTC. This translates into CASSIKDNEQFF. The full variable domain, its missing parts supplied by reference TRBV19 and TRBJ2-1, is DGGITQSPKYLFRKEGQNVTLSCEQNLNHDAMYWYRQDPGQGLRLIYYSQIVNDFQKGDIAEGYSVSREKKESFPLTVTSAQKNPTAFYLCASSIKDNEQFFGPGTRLTVL.

The chain is built from TRBV19 and TRBJ2-1, with 8 bases aligning to TRBD2. After removal of 3 bases from V and 9 bases from J, the junction contained 7 bases not matched to a gene. The CDR3 loop spans 14 amino acids. CDR1 LNHDA and CDR2 SQIVND come from the germline V gene (reference sequence). CDR3 sequence (DNA): TGTGCCAGTAGTATTTACGGCGGGAGGACTGAGCAGTTCTTC. It specifies CASSIYGGRTEQFF.

In DNA, the CDR3 is TGTGCCAGCTCGGCCGGGACATACAATGAGCAGTTCTTC. It codes for CASSAGTYNEQFF. This sequence joins TRBV18 and TRBJ2-1, with a weak D call TRBD1 (6 bases). The CDR3 spans 13 residues. The germline V gene has CDR1 KGHSH and CDR2 LQKENI. V dropped 6 bases and J dropped 4 bases, with 10 bases sitting between them.

The chain links TRBV7-3 to TRBJ2-1, with D perhaps given as TRBD1 or TRBD2 (5 bases each). This CDR3 contains 13 residues. Trimming took off 4 bases at V and 5 bases at J, with 9 bases between the two ends. Per the germline V gene, CDR1 is SGHTA and CDR2 is FQGTGA. The CDR3, as DNA: TGTGCCAGCAGCTGGGGACGGAACAATGAGCAGTTCTTC. Protein product: CASSWGRNNEQFF.